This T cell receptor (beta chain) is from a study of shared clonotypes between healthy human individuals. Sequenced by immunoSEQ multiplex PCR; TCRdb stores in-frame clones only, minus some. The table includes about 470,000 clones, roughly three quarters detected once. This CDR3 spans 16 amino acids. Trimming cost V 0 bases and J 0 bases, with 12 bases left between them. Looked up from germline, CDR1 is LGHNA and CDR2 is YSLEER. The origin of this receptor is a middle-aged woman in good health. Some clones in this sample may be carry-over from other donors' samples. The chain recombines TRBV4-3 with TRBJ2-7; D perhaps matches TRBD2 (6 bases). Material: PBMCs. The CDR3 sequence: CASSQEATSSSYEQYF. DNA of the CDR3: TGCGCCAGCAGCCAAGAAGCCACTAGCAGCTCCTACGAGCAGTACTTC.